Listed below are T cell receptor beta chains from one sample, sequenced in a study of cytomegalovirus exposure and HLA in healthy donors. The data were produced by immunoSEQ multiplex PCR, yet TCRdb's version contains in-frame clones alone and is incomplete. This sample yields roughly 50,000 clones, of which about 92% are seen a single time; 8.4% belongs to the top ten. Sequences were obtained from PBMCs. The source is a woman under 30 in good health and CMV-seropositive. Both conserved end residues are trimmed from each CDR3. D genes are given only for firm matches.

D	V	J	CDR3
TRBD1	TRBV6-5	TRBJ2-3	ASSLHRGYTQY
NA	TRBV1	TRBJ2-5	TSSPPRGQQETQY
TRBD2	TRBV6-4	TRBJ2-3	ASSDNGGAADTQY
TRBD1	TRBV6-4	TRBJ2-1	ASTFGTGIYNEQF
TRBD1	TRBV19	TRBJ2-7	ASSPGQGAYEQY
TRBD1	TRBV18	TRBJ1-5	ASSPPTGVRQPQH
TRBD1	TRBV6-4	TRBJ1-2	ASSDEGAGYGYT
NA	TRBV6-1	TRBJ1-1	ASRTGMNTEAF
NA	TRBV19	TRBJ2-4	ASSTGNIQY
TRBD1	TRBV19	TRBJ2-7	ASTSGQDSYEQY
NA	TRBV6-5	TRBJ1-6	ASTLWGGAGSPLH
TRBD2	TRBV7-8	TRBJ2-1	ASSSTSGGGF
TRBD2	TRBV11-2	TRBJ2-7	ASSLARLTSTDEQY
NA	TRBV5-6	TRBJ1-5	ASSDEGPSNQPQH
TRBD2	TRBV5-4	TRBJ2-6	ASNEPPPSGGAVGANVLT
NA	TRBV5-5	TRBJ2-5	ASSLDIQETQY
TRBD1	TRBV7-2	TRBJ1-5	ASRGQGLNQPQH
NA	TRBV7-2	TRBJ2-5	ASRRLGDGTQY
TRBD2	TRBV27	TRBJ2-1	ASSKTGTSGGYKYNEQF
TRBD1	TRBV6-4	TRBJ2-2	ASSLGQGVTGELF
NA	TRBV5-1	TRBJ2-3	ASSPGGASTDTQY
NA	TRBV5-5	TRBJ2-3	ASSRDIFTDTQY
NA	TRBV5-1	TRBJ2-3	ASSLAETDTQY
TRBD1	TRBV2	TRBJ2-2	ASSPGGYTGELF
NA	TRBV6-5	TRBJ2-1	ASSYDRYPYNEQF
TRBD2	TRBV6-5	TRBJ2-7	ASSSGGISYEQY
TRBD2	TRBV11-2	TRBJ2-7	ASSRRLAGVGEQY
TRBD2	TRBV28	TRBJ2-7	ASSSSSGGDYEQY
TRBD2	TRBV9	TRBJ2-3	ASSAGGGSSTDTQY